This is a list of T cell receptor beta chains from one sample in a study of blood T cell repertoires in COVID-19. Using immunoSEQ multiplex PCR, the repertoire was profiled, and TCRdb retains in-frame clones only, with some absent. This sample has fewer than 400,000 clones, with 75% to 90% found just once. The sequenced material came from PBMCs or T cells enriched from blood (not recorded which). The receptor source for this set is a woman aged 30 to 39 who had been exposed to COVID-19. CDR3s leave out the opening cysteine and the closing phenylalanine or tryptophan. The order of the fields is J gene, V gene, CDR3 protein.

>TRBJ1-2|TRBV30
AWSRGEDNYGYT
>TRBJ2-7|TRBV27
ASSLEGGRYEQY
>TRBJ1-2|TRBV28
ASSSGNYGYT
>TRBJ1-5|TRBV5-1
ASSLGQGSQPQH
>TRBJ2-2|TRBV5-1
ASSLRTGNTGELF
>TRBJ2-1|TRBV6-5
ASSKDISSYNEQF
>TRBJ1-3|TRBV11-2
ASSRDRSSGNTIY
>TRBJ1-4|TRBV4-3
ASSQVGQGNEKLF
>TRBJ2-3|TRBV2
ASSEVQAGGPDTQY
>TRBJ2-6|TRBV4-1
ASSSWDRGLPGANVLT
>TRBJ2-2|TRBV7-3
ASSSSSGANTGELF
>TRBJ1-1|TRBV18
ASSPMAGERATEAF
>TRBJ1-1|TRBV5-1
ASSIGQNTEAF
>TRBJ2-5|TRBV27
ASSSGLAGAFRETQY
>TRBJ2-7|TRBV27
ATVGTIPYEQY
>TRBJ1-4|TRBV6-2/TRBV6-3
ASSYSAQGSEGLF
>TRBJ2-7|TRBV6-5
ASSYRQAREQY
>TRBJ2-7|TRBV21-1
ASSTRTGETSPYEQY
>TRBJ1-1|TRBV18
ASSPPKGGLTEAF
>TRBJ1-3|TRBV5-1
ASSSTGESGNTIY
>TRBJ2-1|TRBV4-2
ASSQFPGQGSYNEQF
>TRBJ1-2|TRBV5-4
ASSKPGQQNGYT
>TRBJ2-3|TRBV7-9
ASSPPGQGIPDTQY
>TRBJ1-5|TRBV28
ASGGGVNQPQH
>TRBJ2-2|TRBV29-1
SVDHRTGELF
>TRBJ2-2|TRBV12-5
ASGPYITGELF
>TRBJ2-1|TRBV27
ASSSPTSLEQF
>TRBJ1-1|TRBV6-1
ASSDRDRGEAF
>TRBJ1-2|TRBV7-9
ASSSPGTGGPGEDGYT
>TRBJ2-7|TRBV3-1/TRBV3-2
ASSQDRASGATYEQY
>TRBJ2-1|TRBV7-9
ASSLTSGSIYEQF
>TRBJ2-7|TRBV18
ASSPPARVSYEQY
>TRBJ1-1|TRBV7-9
ASTVGQGNTEAF
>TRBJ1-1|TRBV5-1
ASSFSAGLGNTEAF